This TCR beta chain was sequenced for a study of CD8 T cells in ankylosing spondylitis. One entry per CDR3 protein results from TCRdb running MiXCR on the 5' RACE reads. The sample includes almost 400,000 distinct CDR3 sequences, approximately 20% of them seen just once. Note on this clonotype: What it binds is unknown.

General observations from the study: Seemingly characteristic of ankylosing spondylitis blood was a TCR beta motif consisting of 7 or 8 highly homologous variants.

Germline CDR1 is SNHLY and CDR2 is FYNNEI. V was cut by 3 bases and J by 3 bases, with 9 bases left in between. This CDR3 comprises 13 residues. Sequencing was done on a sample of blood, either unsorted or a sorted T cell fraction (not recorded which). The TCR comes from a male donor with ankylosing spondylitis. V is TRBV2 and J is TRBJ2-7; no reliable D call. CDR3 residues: CASSEGGNYEQYF. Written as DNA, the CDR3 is TGTGCCAGCAGTGAGGGCGGTAACTACGAGCAGTACTTC.